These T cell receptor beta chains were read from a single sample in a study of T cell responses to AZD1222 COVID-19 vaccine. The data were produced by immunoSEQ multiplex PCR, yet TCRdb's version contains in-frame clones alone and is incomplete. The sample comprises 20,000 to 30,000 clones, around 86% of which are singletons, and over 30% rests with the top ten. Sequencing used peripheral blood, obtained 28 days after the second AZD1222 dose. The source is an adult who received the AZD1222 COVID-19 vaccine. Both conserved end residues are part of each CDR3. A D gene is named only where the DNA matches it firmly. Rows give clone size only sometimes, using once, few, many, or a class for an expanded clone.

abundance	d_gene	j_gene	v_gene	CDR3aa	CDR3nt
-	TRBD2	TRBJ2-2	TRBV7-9	CASSLAGGEGPLNTGELFF	TGTGCCAGCAGCTTAGCTGGCGGGGAGGGGCCGCTGAACACCGGGGAGCTGTTTTTT
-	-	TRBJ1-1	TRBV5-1	CASSLALWNSEAFF	TGCGCCAGCAGCTTGGCGCTTTGGAATTCTGAAGCTTTCTTT
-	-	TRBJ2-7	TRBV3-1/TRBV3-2	CASSQEFEQYF	TGTGCCAGCAGCCAAGAGTTCGAGCAGTACTTC
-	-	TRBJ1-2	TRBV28	CASGYGYTF	TGTGCCAGCGGCTATGGCTACACCTTC
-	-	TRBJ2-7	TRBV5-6	CASSLGLGRAYEQYF	TGTGCCAGCAGCTTAGGTCTGGGCAGGGCATACGAGCAGTACTTC
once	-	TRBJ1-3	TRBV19	CASSREAGNTIYF	TGTGCCAGTAGCCGGGAAGCTGGAAACACCATATATTTT
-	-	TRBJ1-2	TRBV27	CASSLYAGSFYGYTF	TGTGCCAGCAGTTTATATGCAGGCTCCTTTTATGGCTACACCTTC
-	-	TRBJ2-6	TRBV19	CASMEWGPSSGANVLTF	TGTGCCAGTATGGAGTGGGGGCCAAGCTCTGGGGCCAACGTCCTGACTTTC
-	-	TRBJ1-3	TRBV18	CASSPPGLEGNTIYF	TGTGCCAGCTCACCACCGGGCCTGGAGGGAAACACCATATATTTT
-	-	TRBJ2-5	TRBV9	CASSVGGKVGETQYF	TGTGCCAGCAGCGTTGGCGGGAAGGTGGGAGAGACCCAGTACTTC
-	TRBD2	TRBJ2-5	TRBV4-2	CASSQELAGGGETQYF	TGTGCCAGCAGCCAAGAACTAGCGGGAGGAGGAGAGACCCAGTACTTC
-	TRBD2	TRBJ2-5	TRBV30	CAFNLAGETQYF	TGTGCATTCAACCTAGCGGGTGAGACCCAGTACTTC
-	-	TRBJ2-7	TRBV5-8	CASSNGFGEQYF	TGTGCCAGCAGCAATGGTTTCGGCGAGCAGTACTTC
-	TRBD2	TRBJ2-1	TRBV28	CASSRLAGVYNEQFF	TGTGCCAGCAGTCGACTAGCGGGAGTCTACAATGAGCAGTTCTTC
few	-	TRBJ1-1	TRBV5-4	CASRLGVGTEAFF	TGTGCCAGCAGACTAGGGGTGGGCACTGAAGCTTTCTTT
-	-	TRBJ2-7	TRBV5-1	CASSSGGRYEQYF	TGCGCCAGCAGCTCGGGGGGCCGCTACGAGCAGTACTTC
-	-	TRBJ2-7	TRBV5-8	CASTRGFYEQYF	TGTGCCAGCACCCGGGGCTTTTACGAGCAGTACTTC
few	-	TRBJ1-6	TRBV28	CASSFRPNSPLHF	TGTGCCAGCAGTTTTCGCCCAAATTCACCCCTCCACTTT
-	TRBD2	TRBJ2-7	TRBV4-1	CASSQGLLAGGGSYEQYF	TGCGCCAGCAGCCAAGGATTACTAGCGGGAGGGGGCTCCTACGAGCAGTACTTC
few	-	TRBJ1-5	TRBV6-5	CASGDQPQHF	TGTGCCAGCGGGGATCAGCCCCAGCATTTT
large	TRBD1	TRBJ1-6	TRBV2	CASSGGQGVSPLHF	TGTGCCAGCAGTGGGGGACAGGGAGTTTCACCCCTCCACTTT
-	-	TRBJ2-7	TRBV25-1	CASSEIGFASYEQYF	TGTGCCAGCAGTGAAATTGGGTTCGCCTCCTACGAGCAGTACTTC
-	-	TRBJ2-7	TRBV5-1	CASSLWDRSYEQYF	TGCGCCAGCAGCCTTTGGGACCGCTCCTACGAGCAGTACTTC
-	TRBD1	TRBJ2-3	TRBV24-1	CATSDRQGTDTQYF	TGTGCCACCAGTGATCGACAGGGGACAGATACGCAGTATTTT
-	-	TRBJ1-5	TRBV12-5	CASGQDSNQPQHF	TGTGCTAGTGGCCAGGACAGTAATCAGCCCCAGCATTTT
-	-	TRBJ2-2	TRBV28	CASRYKRTGELFF	TGTGCCAGCAGGTACAAAAGGACCGGGGAGCTGTTTTTT
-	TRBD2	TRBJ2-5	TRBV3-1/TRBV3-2	CASSQVAGGPETQYF	TGTGCCAGCAGCCAAGTTGCGGGAGGGCCAGAGACCCAGTACTTC
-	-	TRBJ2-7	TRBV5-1	CASQMEGYEQYF	TGCGCCAGCCAGATGGAGGGCTACGAGCAGTACTTC
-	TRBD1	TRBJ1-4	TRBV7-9	CASSQSSGTGGEKLFF	TGTGCCAGCAGCCAATCATCCGGGACAGGGGGGGAAAAACTGTTTTTT